These T cell receptor beta chains were read from a single sample in a study of blood T cell repertoires in COVID-19. Clones were read by immunoSEQ multiplex PCR, and TCRdb kept only the in-frame ones, dropping some. The data show approximately 190,000 clones, with roughly 84% seen just once and roughly 7% held by the top ten. Sequenced sample: PBMCs or T cells enriched from blood (not recorded which). Source of these receptors: a man aged 35 to 55 who had recovered from COVID-19. Each CDR3 is given with its conserved first and last residue. The D gene is left open where the match is weak. Not all rows give a size; the values are once, few, many and, for expanded clones, a class.

j_gene,abundance,v_gene,d_gene,CDR3nt,CDR3aa
TRBJ1-4,NA,TRBV15,NA,TGTGCCACCAGCAGGGGGGGAAATGAAAAACTGTTTTTT,CATSRGGNEKLFF
TRBJ1-4,NA,TRBV15,NA,TGTGCCACCAGCAACCCAGGGCAGGGTGATGAAAAACTGTTTTTT,CATSNPGQGDEKLFF
TRBJ1-2,NA,TRBV28,NA,TGTGCCAGCAGTCCCCCCCCTTATGTCTATGGCTACACCTTC,CASSPPPYVYGYTF
TRBJ2-4,NA,TRBV6-2/TRBV6-3,TRBD2,TGTGCCAGCAGCCCTACCGCCGGGACTAGCGGGGTAAACATTCAGTACTTC,CASSPTAGTSGVNIQYF
TRBJ1-1,NA,TRBV21-1,NA,TGTGCCAGCAGCAAAGCGCCAGGCTGTTGTAACACTGAAGCTTTCTTT,CASSKAPGCCNTEAFF
TRBJ1-4,NA,TRBV4-2,TRBD1,TGTGCCAGCAGCCAAGAGTACGGGACAGGGGTGGAAAAACTGTTTTTT,CASSQEYGTGVEKLFF
TRBJ1-1,NA,TRBV10-3,NA,TGTGCCATCAGCGGACATAGGGACACTGAAGCTTTCTTT,CAISGHRDTEAFF
TRBJ1-1,NA,TRBV5-1,NA,TGCGCCAGCAGCTTGGCGATGGGGGCTATGGGGAGCTTGAACACTGAAGCTTTCTTT,CASSLAMGAMGSLNTEAFF
TRBJ1-1,NA,TRBV9,TRBD1,TGTGCCAGCAGCATGGGACAGGGGGCAGGAACTGAAGCTTTCTTT,CASSMGQGAGTEAFF
TRBJ1-1,NA,TRBV5-1,TRBD1,TGCGCCAGCAGCACAGGGGGCCTCGGGACTGAAGCTTTCTTT,CASSTGGLGTEAFF
TRBJ2-7,NA,TRBV5-4,NA,TGTGCCAGCAGCTTGGATACAGGCTACGAGCAGTACTTC,CASSLDTGYEQYF
TRBJ1-4,NA,TRBV4-1,TRBD1,TGCGCCAGCAGCCAAGATGGGCAGGGGGCGCGACCTAATGAAAAACTGTTTTTT,CASSQDGQGARPNEKLFF
TRBJ1-2,NA,TRBV29-1,NA,TGCAGCGTTGAGACCGATGCCAGGAATCCGAGCTATGGCTACACCTTC,CSVETDARNPSYGYTF
TRBJ2-1,NA,TRBV7-9,NA,TGTGCCAGCAGCCTCCACGGGGGTGGCGATGAGCAGTTCTTC,CASSLHGGGDEQFF
TRBJ1-5,NA,TRBV4-3,TRBD1,TGCGCCAGCAGCCCCGGACAGGGGAATCAGCCCCAGCATTTT,CASSPGQGNQPQHF
TRBJ1-5,NA,TRBV3-1/TRBV3-2,NA,TGTGCCAGCAGCTACACCAGGGATCAGCCCCAGCATTTT,CASSYTRDQPQHF
TRBJ1-2,NA,TRBV18,TRBD1,TGTGCCAGCTCACGCTCCGGGACAGGGGACTATGGCTACACCTTC,CASSRSGTGDYGYTF
TRBJ1-1,NA,TRBV6-1,NA,TGTGCCAGTCAGACAGCCAACACTGAAGCTTTCTTT,CASQTANTEAFF
TRBJ2-1,NA,TRBV7-8,NA,TGTGCCAGCAGCCATTCAGAAAATGAGCAGTTCTTC,CASSHSENEQFF
TRBJ1-5,NA,TRBV27,NA,TGTGCCAGCAGACGACAGGAACGGAGTCAGCCCCAGCATTTT,CASRRQERSQPQHF
TRBJ1-3,NA,TRBV4-2,NA,TGTGCCAGCAGCCAAAACTCTCGACAATATGGAAACACCATATATTTT,CASSQNSRQYGNTIYF
TRBJ1-5,NA,TRBV30,NA,TGTGCCTGGAGCCAGGGCCGCAATCAGCCCCAGCATTTT,CAWSQGRNQPQHF
TRBJ1-1,once,TRBV5-4,TRBD1,TGTGCCAGCAGCTATGAAGGGGGCGTGAACACTGAAGCTTTCTTT,CASSYEGGVNTEAFF
TRBJ1-6,NA,TRBV28,TRBD1,TGTGCCAGCAGTTTATGGGGACAGGGAGGTTCACCCCTCCACTTT,CASSLWGQGGSPLHF
TRBJ2-1,NA,TRBV29-1,TRBD2,TGCAGCGTTGGCGGGGGGTCCGTGAATGAGCAGTTCTTC,CSVGGGSVNEQFF
TRBJ2-7,NA,TRBV5-4,NA,TGTGCCAGCAGCCTGGAGAGCTCCTACGAGCAGTACTTC,CASSLESSYEQYF
TRBJ2-7,NA,TRBV7-6,TRBD1,TGTGCCAGCAGCCGAGACAGGGAATCCTACGAGCAGTACTTC,CASSRDRESYEQYF
TRBJ1-6,NA,TRBV7-2,NA,TGTGCCAGCAGTTCAACGGGACAAAGAAATTCACCCCTCCACTTT,CASSSTGQRNSPLHF
TRBJ2-7,NA,TRBV7-9,NA,TGTGCCAGCAGCTTAGAGGGGAACACGGGGGGCCGCTACGAGCAGTACTTC,CASSLEGNTGGRYEQYF
TRBJ2-7,NA,TRBV5-4,NA,TGTGCCAGCAGCCTGACTGGTGCAGGGAGGGGGTCCTACGAGCAGTACTTC,CASSLTGAGRGSYEQYF
TRBJ2-1,NA,TRBV10-3,TRBD2,TGTGCCATCAGTGATAGCGGGGGGCCTTCCTACAATGAGCAGTTCTTC,CAISDSGGPSYNEQFF
TRBJ2-7,once,TRBV6-5,NA,TGTGCCAGCAGAAGGGTCTCGAGGGCTTGGCAGTACTTC,CASRRVSRAWQYF
TRBJ1-5,NA,TRBV30,NA,TGTGCCTGGAGTGGGCAGGGCCATCAGCCCCAGCATTTT,CAWSGQGHQPQHF
TRBJ1-6,NA,TRBV6-2/TRBV6-3,TRBD1,TGTGCCAGCAGTAAATCCGGGGACAGGGTTCGACCCCTCCACTTT,CASSKSGDRVRPLHF
TRBJ2-2,NA,TRBV12-3/TRBV12-4,NA,TGTGCCAGCAGGTGGAGAGTCACCGGGGAGCTGTTTTTT,CASRWRVTGELFF
TRBJ1-2,NA,TRBV28,NA,TGTGCCAGCAGTTACTCTAGCGGCTACACCTTC,CASSYSSGYTF
TRBJ1-1,NA,TRBV5-6,NA,TGTGCCAGCAGCCCGGGGGTCCTGAACACTGAAGCTTTCTTT,CASSPGVLNTEAFF
TRBJ1-3,NA,TRBV5-4,NA,TGTGCCAGCAGCTTGGGAGCAGGCAAACACTCTGGAAACACCATATATTTT,CASSLGAGKHSGNTIYF
TRBJ2-4,NA,TRBV18,NA,TGTGCCAGCTCACCACCCGCAGGGACTGGAGTAAACATTCAGTACTTC,CASSPPAGTGVNIQYF
TRBJ1-1,NA,TRBV6-2/TRBV6-3,TRBD1,TGTGCCAGCAGTTGGGGGACAGCGCTTTTGAACACTGAAGCTTTCTTT,CASSWGTALLNTEAFF